Below, one T cell receptor (beta chain) is given with its context. The target antigen is unknown. This entry comes from a study of cytomegalovirus exposure and HLA in healthy donors. General study results and limits: The records held CMV serostatus as the only immune exposure information. Within the data, a cluster of highly shared sequence variants was likely a sequencing artifact. Rare TCR sequences predominated, though certain public TCRs were found in many donors. Presence/absence analyses rested on an assumption that sequencing depth was roughly uniform across donors.

Both 60 Vbeta primers and 13 Jbeta primers went into the PCR. TCRdb's table, derived via immunoSEQ multiplex PCR, lists solely in-frame clones and lacks some. The repertoire holds around 67,000 clones, with approximately 77% as singletons. In germline, CDR1 is LNHDA, CDR2 SQIVND (reference sequence). This CDR3 has 16 amino acids. Trimming stripped 0 bases from V and 2 bases from J, with 13 bases between. The sequenced material came from PBMCs. This TCR was recovered from a woman between 25 and 40 years old in good health and CMV-seropositive. The chain recombines TRBV19 with TRBJ1-1, with D tentatively TRBD1 (5 bases). In DNA, the CDR3 is TGTGCCAGTAGTATAGATACGAACAGGATTAACACTGAAGCTTTCTTT. It yields the protein CASSIDTNRINTEAFF.